This T cell receptor (beta chain) was recorded in a study of blood T cell repertoires in COVID-19. Some clones are missing from TCRdb's copy, which holds only in-frame ones; the method was immunoSEQ multiplex PCR. The sample yields roughly 280,000 clones, approximately 88% seen once. Unmatched junction bases numbered 3, after V lost 1 base and J lost 9 bases. Germline-derived CDR1 and CDR2 are SGHNT and YENEEA. This CDR3 has 13 amino acids. The sequenced material came from peripheral blood. The origin of this receptor is a man over 45 with acute or convalescent COVID-19. The chain links TRBV11-3 to TRBJ1-1, with 9 nucleotides matching TRBD1. CDR3 loop: CASSLGGQGQAFF. The CDR3, as DNA: TGTGCCAGCAGCTTAGGAGGACAGGGGCAAGCTTTCTTT.